This T cell receptor (beta chain) was obtained from a study of OX40 agonist ivuxolimab in advanced cancers. Data came from immunoSEQ multiplex PCR; TCRdb stores just in-frame clones and leaves some out. The table includes some 80,000 clones, around 92% detected once. Germline CDR1 LGHNT, CDR2 FRNRAP. V was clipped by 4 bases and J by 4 bases, with 11 bases between them. The CDR3 runs 13 residues. The rearrangement links TRBV12-5 to TRBJ2-7; D not resolved. The origin of this receptor is an adult with an advanced solid tumor such as melanoma, head and neck, liver or kidney cancer. The source material was CD4+ or CD8+ T cells sorted from blood, sampled in a trial of the OX40 agonist ivuxolimab. For the CDR3, the DNA is TGTGCTAGTGGTTACCTCACCGGATACGAGCAGTACTTC. Protein: CASGYLTGYEQYF.